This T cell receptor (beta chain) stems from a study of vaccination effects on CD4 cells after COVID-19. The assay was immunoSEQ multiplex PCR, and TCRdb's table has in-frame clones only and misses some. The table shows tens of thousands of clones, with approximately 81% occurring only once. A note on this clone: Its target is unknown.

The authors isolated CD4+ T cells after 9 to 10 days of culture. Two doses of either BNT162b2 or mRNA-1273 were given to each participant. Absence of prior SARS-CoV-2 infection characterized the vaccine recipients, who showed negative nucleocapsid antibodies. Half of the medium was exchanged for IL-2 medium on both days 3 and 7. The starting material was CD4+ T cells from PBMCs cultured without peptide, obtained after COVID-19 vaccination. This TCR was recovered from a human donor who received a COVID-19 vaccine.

CDR3 residues: CASSDGQGTFPLHF. The DNA of the CDR3 is TGTGCCAGCAGTGATGGACAGGGAACTTTTCCCCTCCACTTT. J is TRBJ1-6 and V is TRBV25-1, with TRBD1 matching over 8 bases. Germline V CDR1 and CDR2: MGHDK, SYGVNS. The junction had 8 bases not matched to a gene; V was cut back by 3 bases and J by 13 bases. The CDR3 is made up of 14 amino acids.